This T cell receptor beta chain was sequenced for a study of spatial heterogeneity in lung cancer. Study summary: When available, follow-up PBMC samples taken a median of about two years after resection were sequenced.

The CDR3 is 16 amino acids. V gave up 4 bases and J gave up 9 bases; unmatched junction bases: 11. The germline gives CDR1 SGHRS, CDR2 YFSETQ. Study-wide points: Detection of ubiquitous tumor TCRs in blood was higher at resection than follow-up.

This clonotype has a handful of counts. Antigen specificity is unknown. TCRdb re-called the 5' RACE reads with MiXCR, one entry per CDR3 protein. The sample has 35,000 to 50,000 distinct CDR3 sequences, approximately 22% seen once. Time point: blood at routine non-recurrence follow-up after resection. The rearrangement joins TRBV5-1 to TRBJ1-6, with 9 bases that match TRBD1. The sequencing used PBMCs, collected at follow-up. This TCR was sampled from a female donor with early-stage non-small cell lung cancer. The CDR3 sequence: CASSQYGQGPGSPLHF. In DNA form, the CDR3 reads TGCGCCAGCAGCCAATATGGACAGGGGCCTGGTTCACCCCTCCACTTT. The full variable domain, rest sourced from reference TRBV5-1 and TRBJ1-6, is KAGVTQTPRYLIKTRGQQVTLSCSPISGHRSVSWYQQTPGQGLQFLFEYFSETQRNKGNFPGRFSGRQFSNSRSEMNVSTLELGDSALYLCASSQYGQGPGSPLHFGNGTRLTVT.